This T cell receptor beta chain was obtained from a study of blood T cell repertoires in COVID-19. Germline CDR1 is SGHDT and CDR2 is YYEEEE. Trimming cost V 3 bases and J 0 bases, with 9 bases left between them. The CDR3 loop spans 15 amino acids. Libraries were prepared by immunoSEQ multiplex PCR; TCRdb keeps only in-frame clonotypes and omits some of them. The sample holds just under 45,000 clones, around 84% seen once. This receptor was identified in a human donor in a cohort sampled during active COVID-19. The V call is TRBV5-6, the J call TRBJ1-4; no clear D gene. Sequenced sample: peripheral blood. CDR3 sequence (DNA): TGTGCCAGCAGCTATGGCTTCGCAACTAATGAAAAACTGTTTTTT. Translated, it gives CASSYGFATNEKLFF.